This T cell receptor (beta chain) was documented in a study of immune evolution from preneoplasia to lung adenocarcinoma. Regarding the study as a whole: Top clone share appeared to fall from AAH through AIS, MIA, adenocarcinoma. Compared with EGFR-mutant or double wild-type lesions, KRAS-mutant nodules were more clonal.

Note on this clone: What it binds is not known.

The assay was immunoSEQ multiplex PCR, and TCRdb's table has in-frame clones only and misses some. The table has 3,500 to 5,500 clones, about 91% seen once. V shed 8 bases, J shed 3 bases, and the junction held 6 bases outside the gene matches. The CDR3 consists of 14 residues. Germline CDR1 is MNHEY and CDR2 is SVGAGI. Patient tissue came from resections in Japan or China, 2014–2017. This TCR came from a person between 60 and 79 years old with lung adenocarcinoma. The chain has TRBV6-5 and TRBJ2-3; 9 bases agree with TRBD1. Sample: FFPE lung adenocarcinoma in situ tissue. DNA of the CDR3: TGTGCCAGCGGGACAGGGCAGAGGACAGATACGCAGTATTTT. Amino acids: CASGTGQRTDTQYF.